This TCR beta chain appears in the sequencing data of a study of cytomegalovirus exposure and HLA in healthy donors (dated by TCRdb to 2016 to 2017). Study-wide context: According to an earlier analysis of a few hundred of the donors, about 179 million T cells yielded 90 million to 130 million unique TCR beta sequences and about 300 Gb of sequence data. To study patterns of TCR occurrence, a later analysis re-analyzed previously published TCR beta repertoires from several hundred donors and added high-resolution HLA genotyping. Roughly 300 gigabases of sequencing data and around 88 million unique TCR sequences made up an early release that covered approximately 620 HLA-typed donors. HLA typing covered class I and class II loci at four-digit resolution. The study was designed to test whether signatures of past pathogen exposure could be identified by cataloging public T cell receptors. Of the 350 to 450 genotyped donors, about 84% fell in the genetic ancestry cluster associated with self-reported Caucasian donors. Across some 400 genotyped donors of the cohort, an average of roughly 250,000 unique TCR beta nucleotide sequences per donor were sequenced, and about a sixth of those sequences were non-productive. An earlier analysis of fewer than 750 of the donors used high-throughput TCR beta sequencing to judge whether each TCR beta V gene segment behaved as functional or pseudogenic. The study profiled the T cell repertoires of more than 500 subjects by immunosequencing and related them to cytomegalovirus serostatus. Every repertoire in the discovery cohort had been generated on one and the same sequencing platform. In the later analysis, no new phenotypic data were used to find candidate immune exposures; instead, reliance was placed on TCR beta sequences and their occurrence across donors. To predict cytomegalovirus infection status, the study brought together high-throughput TCR immunosequencing, statistical association of individual TCRs with disease status, and machine learning. Because of strong linkage in the cohort, roughly five DR-DQ haplotypes were treated as single units for association and clustering. Donor age, sex, ethnicity and CMV serostatus were compiled together with the repertoire data. Genome-wide SNP genotypes for about 65% of the 666 donors were used in a later genetic analysis, which treated that subset as a discovery cohort. A separate validation cohort of about 110 different subjects was used in addition to the approximately 640-subject first cohort. The number of typed donors differed by locus: about 620-630 for A, B, C, DRB1 and DQB1; roughly 510 for DQA1; some 610 for DPA1; and about 450 for DPB1.

Study-wide findings and limitations: A further reported finding was that TCR beta sequences accurately predicted the HLA-A and HLA-B alleles for most subjects in the first cohort. It was suggested by the authors that the approach could potentially be generalized to other disease states and immunological phenotypes. Correlated functional status among segregating V segments might be attributable to linkage disequilibrium, but an unknown experimental factor could not be ruled out. Because HLA typing was unavailable for some donors at each locus, only the typed subset was used in association tests. In a later analysis, HLA-associated TCR beta chains showed more clonal expansion and lower generation probabilities than non-associated chains that were equally common. Three of the identified cytomegalovirus-associated TCR beta chains were confirmed in vitro to be specific for cytomegalovirus antigens. Cytomegalovirus status was reported to be diagnosed by the classifier with high specificity and sensitivity in both the original and validation cohorts. According to a later analysis, TCR association rates differed among HLA loci, with DRB1 alleles showing the most associated TCRs and HLA-C alleles showing the fewest. In a later analysis, most CMV-associated TCR beta chains were found to appear HLA-restricted, with HLA associations seemingly driven largely by CMV exposure. In a later analysis, several top co-occurrence clusters were reported to appear linked to parvovirus B19, influenza, CMV and Epstein-Barr virus. An association between a missense DCLRE1C variant and V-gene and J-gene trimming of TCR beta chains was found in a later genetic analysis and replicated in an independent cohort. Because counts were too low, 15 to 20 rarely observed V segments, including chromosome 9 orphons, were excluded from the earlier analysis of several hundred of the donors. For the cohort, immune exposure information was limited to CMV serostatus. The study listed 164 TCR beta chains as associated with cytomegalovirus. A later genetic analysis reported fewer N-insertions in productive TCRs among donors in an Asian-associated ancestry cluster than the roughly 650-donor mean. The cohort was sequenced for TCR beta chains only, and without alpha or paired-chain data the features that could be detected were limited. Some IMGT-functional V segments, including TRBV6-2 and TRBV6-3, could not be told apart with the 87-base-pair reads, so those segments were excluded. While some public TCRs were present in many individuals, most TCR sequences turned up only very rarely across donors. Presence/absence analyses assumed roughly uniform sequencing depth across donors, an assumption that may not hold. An earlier analysis of some 590 of the donors showed that most TCR beta V segments appeared in productive rearrangements either about 87% or about 30% of the time, which broadly matched IMGT annotations. In a later analysis, some 18,000 TCR beta sequences were associated with specific HLA alleles at a false discovery rate of 0.05. The sequencing pipeline was judged likely to have produced a cluster of highly shared sequence variants as a technical artifact. Assigning TCR associations to individual alleles was difficult when HLA alleles, especially DR and DQ, strongly co-occurred.

The cohort was made up of approximately 700 healthy bone marrow donors. All cohort members were sampled while nominally healthy, although unrecorded immune exposures were likely present. The donor tested CMV seronegative, placing the donor among the 350 to 400 seronegative members of the cohort. A peripheral blood sample was provided by each donor, and peripheral blood mononuclear cells were used for TCR beta sequencing. Genomic DNA extraction from the blood cell samples was performed with the Qiagen DNeasy Blood Extraction Kit. Library creation used the immunoSEQ multiplex PCR assay. For the multiplex PCR, a mixture combining 60 forward primers for TCR Vbeta segments and 13 reverse primers for TCR Jbeta segments was used. The CDR3 region of rearranged TCR beta genes was amplified from genomic DNA with a multiplex PCR assay. The amplified TCR beta libraries were sequenced on the Illumina HiSeq System as 87-base-pair reads. As for the authors' bioinformatics: A later analysis counted about 80 million unique TCR beta chains across the 650 to 800 repertoires, and about 10 million of these chains were shared by at least two donors. A nearest-neighbor algorithm error-corrected the raw reads and collapsed the reads into unique sequences, merging closely related sequences to remove PCR and sequencing errors. To assign V, D and J gene segments, CDR3 sequences were aligned to IMGT reference sequences. For a sequence to be retained, a match of at least six nucleotides to both a V gene segment and a J gene segment was required. A rearrangement counted as productive if the CDR3 had no stop codons and remained in frame with V and J, and every other rearrangement counted as non-productive. CDR3 was defined by IMGT convention, running from the second conserved V-encoded cysteine to the conserved J-encoded phenylalanine. Sequences without an unambiguous match to a single V gene segment were excluded from the earlier analysis of approximately 560 of the donors. In an earlier analysis of approximately 500 of the donors, a V segment was called functional when productive rearrangements were above 56.7%, and segregating when the standard deviation between donors exceeded 5%. A statistical classification framework was built to diagnose cytomegalovirus status from the catalog of TCR beta chain sequences. A later analysis assigned V and J genes by comparing TCR nucleotide sequences with IMGT/GENE-DB human TR gene sequences. Using the TCRdist pipeline, a later analysis assigned CDR3 sequences along with most-parsimonious VDJ recombination scenarios. In a later analysis, every TCR beta chain was defined by the combination of its CDR3 amino acid sequence and its V-gene family, and reads without a unique V-gene family were dropped. As a way to deal with suspected cross-contamination and a sequencing artifact, a later analysis dropped under 600 nucleotide sequences that were highly shared and had low generation probability. In a later analysis, a clonal expansion index was calculated for each public chain from normalized within-repertoire ranks of inferred template counts. A later analysis computed generation probabilities with a VDJ recombination model fitted to out-of-frame rearrangements, and checked the results against IGoR. Hypergeometric tests were used in a later analysis to score TCR-TCR, TCR-HLA and TCR-CMV co-occurrence, with a repertoire-size bias correction applied to the TCR pairs. In a later analysis, false discovery rates were estimated by permuting HLA or CMV assignments 20 times. In a later analysis, co-occurring TCRs were grouped with DBSCAN, and TCRdist sequence similarity was added when clustering was performed within HLA-allele-positive subsets. Co-occurrence clustering excluded repertoires with fewer than 30,000 or more than 120,000 public chains, plus five with anomalous nucleotide sharing. TCRdb re-hosts the immuneACCESS table, in-frame sequences only. Its copies lack some clones; in the studies checked, an unresolved V gene accounts for under half of them, and the cause for the rest is not known. V, J and clone size are those of that table, while D and trimming were read from the DNA. The sample data list about 130,000 clones, and approximately 8.7% of these were observed just once. The ten largest make up 4.5% to 5.5% of the sample.

From the cysteine up to the phenylalanine, the CDR3 has a length of 14 residues. CDR3 DNA is the only sequence kept; it has 42 bases, read in frame from the first base. V sheds 1 base and J sheds 2 bases, leaving 9 bases between their ends. As encoded in the germline V gene, CDR1 is MDHEN while CDR2 is SYDVKM. Note on this clone: Its antigen has not been determined. Within one base of it there is no much larger clone, and no base qualities were kept.

The specimen was PBMCs. The V gene is TRBV28 and the J gene is TRBJ2-7; the D gene is not confidently resolved. This receptor was obtained from a man in his forties or fifties in good health and CMV-seronegative. At the DNA level, the sequence is TGTGCCAGCAGTTTATCGCGCGGCCCCTACGAGCAGTACTTC. It translates as CASSLSRGPYEQYF.